This passage covers 7 T cell receptor beta chains from one sample sequenced in a study of early T cells in non-severe SARS-CoV-2 infection. Each CDR3 protein is one row after TCRdb ran MiXCR on the 5' RACE reads. The sample has roughly 80,000 distinct CDR3 sequences, around 9.9% seen once; the top ten hold roughly 4.8%. The specimen was whole blood. These TCRs come from an adult who was a healthcare worker with PCR-confirmed SARS-CoV-2 infection or an uninfected control (not recorded which).

In this sample, this clonotype turned up many times. The chain links TRBV5-5 to TRBJ1-4; 7 bases are a match to TRBD1. Germline loops: CDR1 SGHKS, CDR2 YYEKEE (reference sequence). The CDR3 totals 13 residues. V dropped 6 bases and J dropped 6; count of bases not matched to a gene: 5. The CDR3 nucleotides are TGTGCCAGCACGACAGGGATGGATGAAAAACTGTTTTTT. Encoded protein: CASTTGMDEKLFF.

This rearrangement joins TRBV12-3 or TRBV12-4 to TRBJ1-2; D not resolved. The CDR3 sequence is 13 residues long. Trimming pared 1 base from V and 8 bases from J, leaving 11 bases between. CDR3 nucleotide sequence: TGTGCCAGCAGTTTAGGGACCTTCTCGGGCTACACCTTC. Protein: CASSLGTFSGYTF.

In its sample, this clonotype was seen many times. This rearrangement joins TRBV20-1 to TRBJ2-1; 9 nucleotides agree with TRBD2. Germline loops: CDR1 DFQATT, CDR2 SNEGSKA (reference sequence). There are 14 residues in the CDR3. V was pared by 3 bases and J by 8 bases, with 8 bases of the junction left unmatched. The CDR3 sequence: CSASQREAWDEQFF. CDR3 DNA: TGCAGTGCTAGCCAGCGGGAGGCGTGGGATGAGCAGTTCTTC.

The rearrangement joins TRBV24-1 to TRBJ2-5, with TRBD2 matching over 9 bases. V gave up 2 bases and J gave up 5 bases; unmatched junction bases: 5. The CDR3 spans 15 residues. Germline values: CDR1 KGHDR, CDR2 SFDVKD. The CDR3 loop reads CATSDSGLAFETQYF. DNA of the CDR3: TGTGCCACCAGTGATTCGGGACTAGCTTTCGAGACCCAGTACTTC.

In this sample, this clonotype turned up a few times. The junction does not match germline at one end; this may be a read error. V usage is TRBV20-1 and J usage is TRBJ1-4, with TRBD1 matching 7 bases. The length of the CDR3 is 12 residues. Germline V gene data show CDR1 as DFQATT and CDR2 as SNEGSKA (reference sequence). As DNA, the CDR3 is TGCAGTGCTAGAGATCAGGGGGGGCAGAGGCTTTTT. Its translation is CSARDQGGQRLF.

The gene calls are TRBV28 and TRBJ2-7, with 9 positions matching TRBD2. This CDR3 contains 14 residues. V dropped 5 bases and J dropped 2; count of bases not matched to a gene: 4. Germline CDR1 is MDHEN and CDR2 is SYDVKM. The CDR3 nucleotides read TGTGCCAGCAGTACCCTAGCGGGACCCTACGAGCAGTACTTC. Its protein is CASSTLAGPYEQYF.

This clonotype came up many times. This chain links TRBV6-6 with TRBJ2-1; 9 positions agree with TRBD2. The V gene end was trimmed by 4 bases and the J gene end by 8 bases; junction bases not matched to a gene: 3. Germline V lookup: CDR1 MNHNY, CDR2 SVGAGI (reference sequence). This CDR3 contains 13 residues. The CDR3 region is CASSSAGGHEQFF. DNA of the CDR3: TGTGCCAGCAGTTCGGCGGGAGGGCATGAGCAGTTCTTC.